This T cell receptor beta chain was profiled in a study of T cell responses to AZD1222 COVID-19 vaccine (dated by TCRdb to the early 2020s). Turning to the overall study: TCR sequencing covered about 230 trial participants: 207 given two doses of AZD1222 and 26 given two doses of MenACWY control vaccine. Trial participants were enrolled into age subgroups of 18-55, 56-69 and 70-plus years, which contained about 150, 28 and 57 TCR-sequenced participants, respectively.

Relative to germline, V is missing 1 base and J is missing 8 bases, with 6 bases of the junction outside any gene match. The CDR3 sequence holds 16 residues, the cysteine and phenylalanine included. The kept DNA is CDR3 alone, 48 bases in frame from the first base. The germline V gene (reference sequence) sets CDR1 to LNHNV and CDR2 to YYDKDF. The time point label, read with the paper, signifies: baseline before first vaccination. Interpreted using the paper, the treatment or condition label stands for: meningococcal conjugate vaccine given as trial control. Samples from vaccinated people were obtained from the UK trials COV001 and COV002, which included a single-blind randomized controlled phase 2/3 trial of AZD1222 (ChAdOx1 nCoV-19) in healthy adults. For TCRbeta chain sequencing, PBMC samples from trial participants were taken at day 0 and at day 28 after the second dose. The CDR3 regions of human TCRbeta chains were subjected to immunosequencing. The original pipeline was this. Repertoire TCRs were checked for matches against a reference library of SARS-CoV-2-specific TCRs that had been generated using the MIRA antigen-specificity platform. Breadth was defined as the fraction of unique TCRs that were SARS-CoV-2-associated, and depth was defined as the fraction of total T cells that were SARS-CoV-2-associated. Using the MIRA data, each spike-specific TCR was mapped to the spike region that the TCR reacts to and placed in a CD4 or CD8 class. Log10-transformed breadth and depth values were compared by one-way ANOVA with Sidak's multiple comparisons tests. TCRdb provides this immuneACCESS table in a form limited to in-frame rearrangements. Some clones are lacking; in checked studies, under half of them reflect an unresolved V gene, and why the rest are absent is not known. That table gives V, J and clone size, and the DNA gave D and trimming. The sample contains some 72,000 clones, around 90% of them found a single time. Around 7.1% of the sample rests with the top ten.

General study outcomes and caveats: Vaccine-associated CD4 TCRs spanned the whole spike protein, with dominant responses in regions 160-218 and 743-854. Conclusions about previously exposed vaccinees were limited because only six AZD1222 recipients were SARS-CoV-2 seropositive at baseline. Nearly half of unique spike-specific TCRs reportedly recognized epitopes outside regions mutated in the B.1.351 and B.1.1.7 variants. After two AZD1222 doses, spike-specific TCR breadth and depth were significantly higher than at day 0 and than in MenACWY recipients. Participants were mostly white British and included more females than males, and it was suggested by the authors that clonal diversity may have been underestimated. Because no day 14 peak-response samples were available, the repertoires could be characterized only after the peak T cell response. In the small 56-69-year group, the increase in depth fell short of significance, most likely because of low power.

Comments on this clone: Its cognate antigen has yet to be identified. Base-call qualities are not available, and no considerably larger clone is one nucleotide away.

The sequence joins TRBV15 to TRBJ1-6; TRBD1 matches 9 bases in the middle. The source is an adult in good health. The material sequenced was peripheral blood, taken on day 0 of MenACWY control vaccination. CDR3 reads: CATSRVVGTGYSPLHF. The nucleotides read TGTGCCACCAGCAGAGTTGTCGGGACAGGGTATTCACCCCTCCACTTT.